One and the same sample provided the 11 T cell receptor beta chains below, sequenced in a study of CD8+CD57+ T cells in acquired aplastic anemia. It was genomic DNA that served as the template for profiling TCR beta VDJ and CDR3. TCRdb re-derived calls from the reads in MiXCR, one entry per CDR3 protein. The sample shows about 130,000 distinct CDR3 sequences, around 46% of them seen only once. The sample taken for sequencing was sorted CD4+, CD8+, or CD8+CD57+ T cells (not recorded which) from PBMCs. Every receptor here comes from a human donor in good health, serving as a control.

As regards this clonotype: The CDR3 carries no conserved terminal phenylalanine or tryptophan, so it likely arises from a read error. The limits of the CDR3 on the DNA are not certain, so only TCRdb's listed CDR3 is given. This chain uses TRBV4-3 with TRBJ2-7. Ends included, the CDR3 has 8 residues. CDR1 LGHNA and CDR2 YSLEER come from the germline V gene. The CDR3 loop is CASSQDRQ.

The V call is TRBV10-3, the J call TRBJ2-7; D is possibly TRBD1 (6 bases). V was shortened by 3 bases and J by 3 bases, with 9 bases between the two germline ends. In germline, CDR1 is ENHRY, CDR2 SYGVKD. The CDR3 is made up of 13 amino acids. Here the CDR3 DNA reads TGTGCCATCAGTGAAGGACAGCGCTACGAGCAGTACTTC. Its translation is CAISEGQRYEQYF.

Regarding this clonotype: This sequence may be a read error, since a much larger clone differs from it by one base. This chain connects TRBV4-3 to TRBJ1-3; D gene uncertain. In germline, CDR1 is LGHNA, CDR2 YSLEER. CDR3 length: 15 residues. The CDR3 is CASGQLTAKGNTIYF. In DNA, the CDR3 is TGCGCCAGCGGCCAATTGACCGCCAAGGGAAACACCATATATTTT.

The chain employs TRBV24-1 and TRBJ2-7; D is possibly TRBD2 (6 bases). This CDR3 contains 13 residues. V was pared by 4 bases and J by 2 bases, with 8 bases between. Looked up from germline, CDR1 is KGHDR and CDR2 is SFDVKD. CDR3 protein: CATSEGGAYEQYF. In nucleotides, the CDR3 is TGTGCCACCAGTGAGGGCGGGGCCTACGAGCAGTACTTC.

This clonotype was found a few times. The chain carries TRBV2 and TRBJ2-7; unclear D gene. The germline V gene encodes CDR1 SNHLY and CDR2 FYNNEI. V was clipped by 1 base and J by 4 bases, with 8 bases between them. The CDR3 length is 13 residues. The CDR3 region has the DNA TGTGCCAGCAGTGAAGTTCAGTCGTACGAGCAGTACTTC. It codes for CASSEVQSYEQYF.

Comment on this clonotype: The junction departs from the called germline gene at one end, perhaps through a read error. This chain joins TRBV19 and TRBJ2-7, with D possibly TRBD2 on 6 matching bases. Germline assignment: CDR1 LNHDA and CDR2 SQIVND (reference sequence). The CDR3 totals 15 residues. The CDR3 spells CASSSSSRGIYEQYF. The CDR3 DNA sequence: TGCGCCAGTAGTAGCTCGTCCCGGGGGATCTACGAGCAGTACTTC. The entire variable domain, with the rest obtained from reference TRBV19 and TRBJ2-7, is as follows: DGGITQSPKYLFRKEGQNVTLSCEQNLNHDAMYWYRQDPGQGLRLIYYSQIVNDFQKGDIAEGYSVSREKKESFPLTVTSAQKNPTAFYLCASSSSSRGIYEQYFGPGTRLTVT.

CDR3 coding DNA: TGTGCCAGCAGCTTACCTGGACAGACCTACACCTTC. It yields the protein CASSLPGQTYTF. The chain employs TRBV7-2 and TRBJ1-2, with a possible D match to TRBD1 (6 bases). This CDR3 has 12 amino acids. CDR1 is SGHTA and CDR2 is FQGNSA in the germline V gene. V gave up 2 bases and J gave up 10 bases, with 11 bases separating them.

The chain joins TRBV2 to TRBJ2-7; 10 positions match TRBD2. This CDR3 has 13 amino acids. CDR1 SNHLY and CDR2 FYNNEI come from the germline V gene. The V and J ends lost 8 bases and 2 bases, in that order; junction bases with no gene match: 3. For the CDR3, the DNA is TGTGCCAGCGAGAGCGGGGGGGCCTACGAGCAGTACTTC. This codes for CASESGGAYEQYF.

The chain recombines TRBV6-1 with TRBJ2-7; 11 bases align to TRBD1. CDR3 length: 14 residues. V lost 6 bases to trimming and J lost 5 bases; unmatched junction nucleotides: 6. The germline V gene encodes CDR1 MNHNS and CDR2 SASEGT. The CDR3 sequence is CASRSPGQGDEQYF. The CDR3 bases are TGTGCCAGCAGGTCGCCGGGACAGGGGGACGAGCAGTACTTC.

This clonotype was counted ten times or more. The chain employs TRBV6-2 or TRBV6-3 and TRBJ2-7; 9 bases fit TRBD1. There are 15 residues in the CDR3. Germline-derived CDR1 and CDR2 are MNHEY and SVGEGT. V was clipped by 6 bases and J by 7 bases; unmatched bases: 13. DNA for the CDR3: TGTGCCAGCAGAAACCACCGGGACAGGGCTCGGGAGCAGTACTTC. Amino acids: CASRNHRDRAREQYF.

The chain combines TRBV19 with TRBJ1-2; 7 positions agree with TRBD1. Germline loops: CDR1 LNHDA, CDR2 SQIVND (reference sequence). Losses at the gene ends were 7 bases for V and 4 bases for J; bases not matched to a gene: 9. The CDR3 sequence is 14 residues long. The CDR3 region has the DNA TGTGCCAGTAATGCGGGGAGACAGGGCTATGGCTACACCTTC. Protein: CASNAGRQGYGYTF. The complete variable domain, with remaining parts taken from reference TRBV19 and TRBJ1-2, reads DGGITQSPKYLFRKEGQNVTLSCEQNLNHDAMYWYRQDPGQGLRLIYYSQIVNDFQKGDIAEGYSVSREKKESFPLTVTSAQKNPTAFYLCASNAGRQGYGYTFGSGTRLTVV.